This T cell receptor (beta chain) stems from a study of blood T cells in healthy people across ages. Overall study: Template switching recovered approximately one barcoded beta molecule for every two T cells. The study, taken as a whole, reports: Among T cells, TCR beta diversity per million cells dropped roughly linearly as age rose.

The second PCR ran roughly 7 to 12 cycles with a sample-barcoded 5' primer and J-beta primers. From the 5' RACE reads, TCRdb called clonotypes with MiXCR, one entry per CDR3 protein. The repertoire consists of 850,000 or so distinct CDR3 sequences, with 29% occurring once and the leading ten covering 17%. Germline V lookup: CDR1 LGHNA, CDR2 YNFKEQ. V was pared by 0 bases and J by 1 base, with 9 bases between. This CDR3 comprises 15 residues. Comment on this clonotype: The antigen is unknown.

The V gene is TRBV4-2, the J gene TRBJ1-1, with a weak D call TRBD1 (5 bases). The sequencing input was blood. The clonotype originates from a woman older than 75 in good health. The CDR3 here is CASSQDPQGNTEAFF. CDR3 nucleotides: TGTGCCAGCAGCCAAGATCCCCAGGGGAACACTGAAGCTTTCTTT.